This is a list of T cell receptor beta chains from one sample in a study of shared clonotypes between healthy human individuals. Sequenced by immunoSEQ multiplex PCR; TCRdb stores in-frame clones only, minus some. The table has about 2.4 million clones, roughly 93% seen once; the top ten hold roughly 0.39%. Sequencing used naive CD4+ T cells from PBMCs. The receptor source for this set is a man aged 18 to 29 in good health. Some clones in this sample may be carry-over from other donors' samples. Both conserved end residues are part of each CDR3. A D gene is named only where the DNA matches it firmly. A clone size is listed for some rows: how often the clone was seen (once, few, many), or a class if it is expanded.

size | J | D | V | DNA | CDR3
. | TRBJ1-2 | . | TRBV4-2 | TGTGCCAGCAGCCAAGAGGTTGGACAGTTCAACTATGGCTACACCTTC | CASSQEVGQFNYGYTF
. | TRBJ2-7 | . | TRBV5-5 | TGTGCCAGCAGCTCCCGGGACCGAACCTACGAGCAGTACTTC | CASSSRDRTYEQYF
. | TRBJ2-3 | TRBD2 | TRBV9 | TGTGCCAGCAGCTCAGTAGCGGGAGATACAGATACGCAGTATTTT | CASSSVAGDTDTQYF
. | TRBJ2-1 | . | TRBV12-5 | TGTGCTAGTGGTTACCAGGGGAACAATGAGCAGTTCTTC | CASGYQGNNEQFF
. | TRBJ1-1 | . | TRBV4-3 | TGCGCCAGCAGCCAGCCAGACAGGAACACTGAAGCTTTCTTT | CASSQPDRNTEAFF
. | TRBJ1-5 | TRBD1 | TRBV28 | TGTGCCAGCAGCCCGACAGGGCATCAGCCCCAGCATTTT | CASSPTGHQPQHF
. | TRBJ2-5 | TRBD2 | TRBV30 | TGTGCCTGGAGTGTAGGGGGGCTAGCGGGAGGCGAAGGGACCCAGTACTTC | CAWSVGGLAGGEGTQYF
. | TRBJ2-1 | TRBD2 | TRBV9 | TGTGCCAGCAGCGTGACTAGCGGGTCCTACAATGAGCAGTTCTTC | CASSVTSGSYNEQFF
. | TRBJ2-5 | . | TRBV18 | TGTGCCAGCTCACCTCCGGGCCCAATTGTAGAGACCCAGTACTTC | CASSPPGPIVETQYF
. | TRBJ2-6 | . | TRBV2 | TGTGCCAGCAGACCCTCTGGGGCCAACGTCCTGACTTTC | CASRPSGANVLTF
. | TRBJ1-1 | TRBD1 | TRBV5-1 | TGCGCCAGCGCAAATGCCGGGACAGCGAACACTGAAGCTTTCTTT | CASANAGTANTEAFF
. | TRBJ2-1 | . | TRBV7-7 | TGTGCCAGCAGCTTAGGCAGGGGGGACGGCGCAAACAATGAGCAGTTCTTC | CASSLGRGDGANNEQFF
. | TRBJ1-1 | . | TRBV19 | TGTGCCAGTTTACGGGGGGCTGGAGGCACTGAAGCTTTCTTT | CASLRGAGGTEAFF
. | TRBJ2-1 | . | TRBV11-2 | TGTGCCAGCAGCTTAAGGTTGATTACACAGTTCTTC | CASSLRLITQFF
. | TRBJ1-1 | . | TRBV6-6 | TGTGCCAGCAGTTACTCGAGATGGGGTGGCACTGAAGCTTTCTTT | CASSYSRWGGTEAFF
. | TRBJ2-1 | TRBD2 | TRBV5-1 | TGCGCCAGCAGCTTGGAGGGCCCCGGATCCTTAGCGGGAGGAATACCTGAGCAGTTCTTC | CASSLEGPGSLAGGIPEQFF
. | TRBJ2-3 | TRBD2 | TRBV11-2 | TGTGCCAGCAGCTTAATAGCGGGAGTACAAGATACGCAGTATTTT | CASSLIAGVQDTQYF
. | TRBJ2-7 | TRBD1 | TRBV19 | TGTGCCAGTAGTATTGGGAAAGGGACAGTACTCTACGAGCAGTACTTC | CASSIGKGTVLYEQYF
. | TRBJ2-5 | . | TRBV14 | TGTGCCAGCAGCCACCTGAACCGGGGCCAAGAGACCCAGTACTTC | CASSHLNRGQETQYF
. | TRBJ2-3 | TRBD1 | TRBV29-1 | TGCAGCGTCGGACAGGCCGGGTCTACGCAGTATTTT | CSVGQAGSTQYF
. | TRBJ1-2 | . | TRBV9 | TGTGCCAGCAGCGTAGGTATACGTCAGGGCGAAAACTATGGCTACACCTTC | CASSVGIRQGENYGYTF
. | TRBJ1-5 | TRBD1 | TRBV6-5 | TGTGCCAGCAGCCCAAGGGACAGGGGAAATCAGCCCCAGCATTTT | CASSPRDRGNQPQHF
. | TRBJ2-4 | TRBD2 | TRBV5-1 | TGCGCCAGCAGCTTGGACGTACTAGCGGGAGGGCTACTAGCCAAAAACATTCAGTACTTC | CASSLDVLAGGLLAKNIQYF
. | TRBJ2-2 | TRBD2 | TRBV4-2 | TGTGCCAGCAGCCAAGAAATGTTGAGCGGGAAAATCGGGGAGCTGTTTTTT | CASSQEMLSGKIGELFF
. | TRBJ2-7 | TRBD2 | TRBV7-6 | TGTGCCAGCAGCTTAGGGGGGTCTAGCGGAACCTACGAGCAGTACTTC | CASSLGGSSGTYEQYF
. | TRBJ1-1 | . | TRBV6-1 | TGTGCCAGCAGTGTGGGGACCATAGCAATGAGAACTGAAGCTTTCTTT | CASSVGTIAMRTEAFF
. | TRBJ1-2 | TRBD1 | TRBV9 | TGTGCCAGCAGCGCAAACAGGGGGCTAAATGGCTACACCTTC | CASSANRGLNGYTF
. | TRBJ2-5 | . | TRBV7-9 | TGTGCCAGCAGCTTAGTGGAAGAGACCCAGTACTTC | CASSLVEETQYF
. | TRBJ1-2 | . | TRBV15 | TGTGCCACCAGCAGAGACGGCTATGGCTACACCTTC | CATSRDGYGYTF
. | TRBJ2-6 | . | TRBV7-2 | TGTGCCAGTGGGTGGTCCGGGGCCAACGTCCTGACTTTC | CASGWSGANVLTF
once | TRBJ2-4 | . | TRBV5-5 | TGTGCCAGCAGCACCCATGATGTCCCGAACATTCAGTACTTC | CASSTHDVPNIQYF
. | TRBJ2-1 | TRBD2 | TRBV7-3 | TGTGCCAGCAGCCCAAGCGGGGGGAGCTACAATGAGCAGTTCTTC | CASSPSGGSYNEQFF
. | TRBJ1-2 | . | TRBV5-1 | TGCGCCAGCAGCTCGGACTCCCTGGGGAGTTATGGCTACACCTTC | CASSSDSLGSYGYTF
. | TRBJ1-6 | . | TRBV7-6 | TGTGCCAGCAGCCGGGGGGGGAGCTCCTATAATTCACCCCTCCACTTT | CASSRGGSSYNSPLHF
. | TRBJ1-4 | TRBD1 | TRBV20-1 | TGCAGTGCTAACAGGGGGCAAAAACTGTTTTTT | CSANRGQKLFF
. | TRBJ1-5 | . | TRBV19 | TGTGCCAGTACCGCAGCGGGGGGGGTCGGCTTGAGTCAGCCCCAGCATTTT | CASTAAGGVGLSQPQHF
. | TRBJ1-4 | . | TRBV6-5 | TGTGCCAGCAGTTCCGGAGGGGTGGCAACTAATGAAAAACTGTTTTTT | CASSSGGVATNEKLFF
. | TRBJ2-1 | . | TRBV19 | TGTGCCAGTAGTATCGGTCCCCACAATGAGCAGTTCTTC | CASSIGPHNEQFF
once | TRBJ2-3 | TRBD1 | TRBV5-1 | TGCGCCACCAGCCGAAACCAAGGGGGCCTTGGAGATACGCAGTATTTT | CATSRNQGGLGDTQYF
. | TRBJ2-3 | . | TRBV10-3 | TGTGCCATCAGTGAGGGGATGACAGCCCTTTGGGCGCAGTATTTT | CAISEGMTALWAQYF
. | TRBJ2-2 | . | TRBV9 | TGTGCCAGCACCGAATCCCCCGCAGGTTCCGTCGGGGAGCTGTTTTTT | CASTESPAGSVGELFF
once | TRBJ2-7 | TRBD2 | TRBV5-1 | TGCGCCAGCAGCTTATCTAGCGGGGCCCCCTACGAGCAGTACTTC | CASSLSSGAPYEQYF
. | TRBJ2-5 | . | TRBV7-3 | TGTGCCAGCAGCTTCCAGGGGTTTCAGACCCAGTACTTC | CASSFQGFQTQYF
. | TRBJ2-1 | TRBD2 | TRBV7-9 | TGTGCCAGCAGCTTAGATGGGGGGAGGGCCAATGAGCAGTTCTTC | CASSLDGGRANEQFF
. | TRBJ1-3 | . | TRBV28 | TGTGCCAGCAAAGCCGGGACAAGTGGAAACACCATATATTTT | CASKAGTSGNTIYF
. | TRBJ2-5 | TRBD1 | TRBV7-9 | TGTGCCAGCAGTCCAGGGGGCTCAGAGACCCAGTACTTC | CASSPGGSETQYF
. | TRBJ2-7 | . | TRBV6-5 | TGTGCCAGCAGCACCTCGGGGTACGAGCAGTACTTC | CASSTSGYEQYF
. | TRBJ1-5 | . | TRBV7-2 | TGTGCCAGCAGCCCCGTGGGGCAGATTAATCAGCCCCAGCATTTT | CASSPVGQINQPQHF
. | TRBJ2-1 | TRBD2 | TRBV4-3 | TGCGCCAGCAGTCACATAGCGGGGGCTGACAATGAGCAGTTCTTC | CASSHIAGADNEQFF
. | TRBJ2-1 | TRBD2 | TRBV19 | TGTGCCAGTTCCCGGACTAGCGGGAGAGTGGAGCAGTTCTTC | CASSRTSGRVEQFF
few | TRBJ1-5 | TRBD1 | TRBV2 | TGTGCCAGCAGTGTTGACAGGGGAAATCAGCCCCAGCATTTT | CASSVDRGNQPQHF
. | TRBJ1-5 | TRBD1 | TRBV19 | TGTGCCAGTAGTAGGACAGGGGGGACTAGCAATCAGCCCCAGCATTTT | CASSRTGGTSNQPQHF
. | TRBJ2-3 | . | TRBV7-3 | TGTGCCAGCAGCTTATGGGGCCAGGGGACAGATACGCAGTATTTT | CASSLWGQGTDTQYF
. | TRBJ2-5 | . | TRBV5-4 | TGTGCCAGCAGCTTGACAGACAATCAAGAGACCCAGTACTTC | CASSLTDNQETQYF